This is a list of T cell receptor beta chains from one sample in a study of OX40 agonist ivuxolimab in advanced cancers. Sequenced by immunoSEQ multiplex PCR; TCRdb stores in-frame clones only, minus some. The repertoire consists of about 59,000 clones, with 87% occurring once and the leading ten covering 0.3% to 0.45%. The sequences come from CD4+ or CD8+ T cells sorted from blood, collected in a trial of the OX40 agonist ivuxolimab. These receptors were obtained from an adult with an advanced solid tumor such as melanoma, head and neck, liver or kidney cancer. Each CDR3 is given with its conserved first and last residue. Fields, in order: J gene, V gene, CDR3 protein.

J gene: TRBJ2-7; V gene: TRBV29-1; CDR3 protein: CSVADGTGQGYEQYF
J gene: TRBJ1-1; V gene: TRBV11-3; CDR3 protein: CASSSRDREAFF
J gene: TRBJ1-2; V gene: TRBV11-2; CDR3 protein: CASSLFLGMSGYTF
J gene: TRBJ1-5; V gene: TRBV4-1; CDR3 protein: CASSLDEGQGYQPQHF
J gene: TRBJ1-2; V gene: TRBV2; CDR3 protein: CASSDDSHGYTF
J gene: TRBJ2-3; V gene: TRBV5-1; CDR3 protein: CASSFTRSQTDTQYF
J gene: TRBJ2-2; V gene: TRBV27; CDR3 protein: CASTLGTGFGELFF
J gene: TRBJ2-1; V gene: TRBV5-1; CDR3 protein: CASSLGWTGTYNEQFF
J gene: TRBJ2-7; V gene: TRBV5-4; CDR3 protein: CASSLTSSYEQYF
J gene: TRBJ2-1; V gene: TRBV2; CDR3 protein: CASSDPNNEQFF
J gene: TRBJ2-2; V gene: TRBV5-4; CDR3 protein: CASSLKGGSGTTGELFF
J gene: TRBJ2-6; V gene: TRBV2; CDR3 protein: CASSLTGFGAGANVLTF
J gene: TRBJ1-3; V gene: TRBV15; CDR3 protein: CATSRLGTSDSGNTIYF
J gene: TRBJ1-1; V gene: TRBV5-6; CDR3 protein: CASTTDRNTEAFF
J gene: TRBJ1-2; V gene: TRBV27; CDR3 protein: CASRRTGGYGYTF
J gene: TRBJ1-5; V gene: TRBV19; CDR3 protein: CASSIQGLNNQPQHF
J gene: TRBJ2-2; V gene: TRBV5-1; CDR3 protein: CASRRQGGTGELFF